These 14 T cell receptor beta chains were all obtained from the same sample, sequenced in a study of T cells in Graves' hyperthyroidism and ophthalmopathy. TCR beta CDR3 region amplification was performed from RNA transcripts. TCR CDR3 regions were first amplified by RT-PCR with HTBI primers. TCRdb processed the multiplex PCR reads anew with MiXCR; each CDR3 protein has one entry. Of 300,000 to 350,000 distinct CDR3 sequences listed, about 21% are singletons. The sample taken for sequencing was blood. The receptors come from a woman between 45 and 65 years old with Graves' hyperthyroidism.

This clonotype was observed at least ten times. The chain is built from TRBV4-2 and TRBJ1-5; TRBD1 aligns across 8 bases. After removal of 0 bases from V and 7 bases from J, the junction contained 5 bases not matched to a gene. Germline V gene data show CDR1 as LGHNA and CDR2 as YNFKEQ. The CDR3 length is 15 residues. DNA for the CDR3: TGTGCCAGCAGCCAAGATCGGACAGGGCACCAGCCCCAGCATTTT. Amino acids: CASSQDRTGHQPQHF.

This clonotype was recorded many times. The chain is built from TRBV28 and TRBJ1-2; D possibly corresponds to TRBD1 (6 bases). Germline V CDR1 and CDR2: MDHEN, SYDVKM. The CDR3 runs 16 residues. The germline V and J ends were trimmed by 5 bases and 12 bases, with 28 bases remaining between them. CDR3 bases: TGTGCCAGCAGTCCCTTCCCCCCGGACAGAGTCCTTTGGAACACCTTC. It translates to CASSPFPPDRVLWNTF.

This clonotype showed up many times. The gene calls are TRBV11-2 and TRBJ2-5; possibly TRBD2 for D (6 bases). Germline loops: CDR1 SGHAT, CDR2 FQNNGV. The V end lost 6 bases, the J end lost 2 bases, and 10 bases lay between the germline ends. CDR3 length equals 13 residues. CDR3 coding DNA: TGTGCCAGCAGGCGGGGTGTACAAGAGACCCAGTACTTC. Amino acids: CASRRGVQETQYF.

V gene TRBV19 combines with J gene TRBJ2-3; 7 nucleotides match TRBD1. The CDR3 contains 14 residues. The germline V gene has CDR1 LNHDA and CDR2 SQIVND (reference sequence). With V trimmed by 7 bases and J by 1 base, 5 bases remained unmatched. The CDR3 DNA reads TGTGCCAGTAAGAGGGGGCTTGGCACAGATACGCAGTATTTT. It encodes CASKRGLGTDTQYF.

The chain has TRBV27 and TRBJ2-1, with D perhaps TRBD1 (5 bases). The length of the CDR3 is 15 residues. V gave up 10 bases and J gave up 3 bases, with 19 bases separating them. Looked up from germline, CDR1 is MNHEY and CDR2 is SMNVEV (reference sequence). The chain's CDR3 is CANSSMGQGYNEQFF. CDR3 coding DNA: TGTGCCAACAGCTCCATGGGGCAGGGCTACAATGAGCAGTTCTTC.

This clonotype was seen at least ten times. This rearrangement joins TRBV7-8 to TRBJ1-2; 7 bases are shared with TRBD1. The CDR3 sequence is 13 residues long. J gave up 6 bases and V 5 bases, and 6 bases lay outside the gene matches. Germline values: CDR1 SGHVS, CDR2 FQNEAQ. CDR3 amino acids: CASSGDRANGYTF. The CDR3 nucleotides read TGTGCCAGCAGCGGAGACAGGGCCAATGGCTACACCTTC.

The rearrangement joins TRBV28 to TRBJ1-2; possible D gene TRBD1, 5 bases. Trimming left V 6 bases short and J 0 bases short, with 14 bases between. Germline V gives CDR1 MDHEN, CDR2 SYDVKM. This CDR3 contains 15 residues. The CDR3 DNA follows: TGTGCCAGCAGCCTAACCCCGACAGCTAACTATGGCTACACCTTC. This encodes CASSLTPTANYGYTF.

This clonotype was seen ten or more times. V and J are TRBV5-1 and TRBJ2-7; D gene uncertain. The germline gives CDR1 SGHRS, CDR2 YFSETQ. CDR3 length: 15 amino acids. V was trimmed by 7 bases and J by 3 bases, leaving 20 bases between them. DNA of the CDR3: TGCGCCAGCTCCGACCTAAAGCGTGGAAACTACGAGCAGTACTTC. Translated, it gives CASSDLKRGNYEQYF.

As concerns this clonotype: Since a much larger clone is just one base distant, this may be a read error. CDR3 region: CASRKVGVNAGELFF. CDR3 DNA sequence: TGTGCCAGCAGAAAAGTGGGGGTGAACGCCGGGGAGCTGTTTTTT. The chain employs TRBV7-3 and TRBJ2-2, with D perhaps being TRBD1 or TRBD2 (5 bases each). This CDR3 is 15 amino acids long. The germline gives CDR1 SGHTA, CDR2 FQGTGA.

The chain has TRBV5-6 and TRBJ2-1, with 10 bases fitting TRBD1. CDR1 and CDR2 from the germline V gene are SGHDT and YYEEEE. CDR3 length: 16 amino acids. With 3 bases clipped from V and 0 bases from J, the junction kept 3 bases outside the gene matches. DNA of the CDR3: TGTGCCAGCAGCTCCGGGACAGGGGCCTCCTACAATGAGCAGTTCTTC. This codes for CASSSGTGASYNEQFF.

The chain is built from TRBV19 and TRBJ1-4; 10 positions agree with TRBD1. J lost 6 bases, V lost 6 bases, and 4 bases had no gene match. Germline V gene sequence: CDR1 LNHDA, CDR2 SQIVND (reference sequence). There are 14 residues in the CDR3. The CDR3 DNA reads as TGTGCCAGTAGAGGGACAGGGGCGTATGAAAAACTGTTTTTT. Protein sequence: CASRGTGAYEKLFF. The full variable domain, with the rest looked up from reference TRBV19 and TRBJ1-4, is DGGITQSPKYLFRKEGQNVTLSCEQNLNHDAMYWYRQDPGQGLRLIYYSQIVNDFQKGDIAEGYSVSREKKESFPLTVTSAQKNPTAFYLCASRGTGAYEKLFFGSGTQLSVL.

This clonotype was recorded many times. The CDR3 here is CASSLTTSGTGELFF. CDR3 coding DNA: TGTGCCAGCAGTTTAACGACTAGTGGCACCGGGGAGCTGTTTTTT. The J gene is TRBJ2-2, the V gene TRBV28; possible D gene TRBD2, 6 bases. The V gene's germline CDR1 is MDHEN and CDR2 SYDVKM. The CDR3 sequence is 15 residues long. The germline V and J ends were trimmed by 2 bases and 4 bases, with 11 bases remaining between them.

DNA for the CDR3: TGTGCCAGCATGAGGGACAGGGGGGGGTATAGCAATCAGCCCCAGCATTTT. Translated, it gives CASMRDRGGYSNQPQHF. J is TRBJ1-5 and V is TRBV2; 11 nucleotides line up with TRBD1. The germline V gene has CDR1 SNHLY and CDR2 FYNNEI. The V segment lost 7 bases and the J segment 0 bases; nucleotides outside the gene matches: 8. This CDR3 contains 17 residues.

This clonotype was recorded at least ten times. V is TRBV11-3 and J is TRBJ2-2, with D perhaps TRBD1 (5 bases). Germline V CDR1 and CDR2: SGHNT, YENEEA. There are 15 residues in the CDR3. Trimming shortened V by 4 bases and J by 1 base, and 10 bases separated the two germline ends. CDR3 DNA: TGTGCCAGCAGCTGGGTTACAGGGAACACCGGGGAGCTGTTTTTT. The encoded protein is CASSWVTGNTGELFF.